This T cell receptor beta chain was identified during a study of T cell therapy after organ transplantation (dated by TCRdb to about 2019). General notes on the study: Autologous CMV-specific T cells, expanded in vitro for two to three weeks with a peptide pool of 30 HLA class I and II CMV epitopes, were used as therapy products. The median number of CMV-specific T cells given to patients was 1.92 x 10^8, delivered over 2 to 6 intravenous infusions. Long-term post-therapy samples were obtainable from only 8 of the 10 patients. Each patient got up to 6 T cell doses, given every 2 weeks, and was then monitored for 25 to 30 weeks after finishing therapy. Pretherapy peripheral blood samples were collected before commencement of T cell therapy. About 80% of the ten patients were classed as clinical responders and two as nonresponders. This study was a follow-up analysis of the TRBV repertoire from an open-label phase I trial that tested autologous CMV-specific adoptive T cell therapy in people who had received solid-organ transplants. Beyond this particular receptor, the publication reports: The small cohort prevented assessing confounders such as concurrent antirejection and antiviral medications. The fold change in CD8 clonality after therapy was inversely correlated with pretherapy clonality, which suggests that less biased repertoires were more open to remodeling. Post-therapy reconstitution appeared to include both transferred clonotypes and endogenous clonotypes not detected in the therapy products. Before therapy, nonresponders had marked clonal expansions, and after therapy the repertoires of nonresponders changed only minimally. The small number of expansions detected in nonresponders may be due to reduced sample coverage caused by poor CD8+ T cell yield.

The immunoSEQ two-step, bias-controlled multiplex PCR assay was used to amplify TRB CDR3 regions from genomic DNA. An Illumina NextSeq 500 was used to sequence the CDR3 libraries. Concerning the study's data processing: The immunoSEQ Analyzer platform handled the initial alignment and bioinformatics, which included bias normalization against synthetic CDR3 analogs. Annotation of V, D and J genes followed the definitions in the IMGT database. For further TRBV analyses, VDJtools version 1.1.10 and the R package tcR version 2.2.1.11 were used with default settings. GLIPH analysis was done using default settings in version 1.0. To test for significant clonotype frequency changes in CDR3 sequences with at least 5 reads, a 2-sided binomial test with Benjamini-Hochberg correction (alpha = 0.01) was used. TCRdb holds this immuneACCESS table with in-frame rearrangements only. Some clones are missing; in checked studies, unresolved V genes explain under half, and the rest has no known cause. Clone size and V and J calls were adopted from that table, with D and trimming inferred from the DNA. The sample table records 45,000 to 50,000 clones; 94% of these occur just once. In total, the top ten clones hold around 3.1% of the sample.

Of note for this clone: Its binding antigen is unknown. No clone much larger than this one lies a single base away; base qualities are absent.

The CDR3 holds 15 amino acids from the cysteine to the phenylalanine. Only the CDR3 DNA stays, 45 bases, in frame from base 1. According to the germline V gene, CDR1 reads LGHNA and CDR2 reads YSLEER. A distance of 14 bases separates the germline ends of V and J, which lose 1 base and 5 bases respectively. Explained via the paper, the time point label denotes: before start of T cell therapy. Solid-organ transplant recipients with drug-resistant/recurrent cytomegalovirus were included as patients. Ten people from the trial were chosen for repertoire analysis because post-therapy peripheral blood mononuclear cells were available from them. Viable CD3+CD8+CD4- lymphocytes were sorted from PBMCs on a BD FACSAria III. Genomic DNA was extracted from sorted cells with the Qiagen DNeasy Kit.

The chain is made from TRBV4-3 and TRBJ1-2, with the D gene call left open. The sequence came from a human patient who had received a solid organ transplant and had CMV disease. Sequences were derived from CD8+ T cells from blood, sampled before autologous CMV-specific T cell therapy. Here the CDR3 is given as CASSQGIDPLYGYTF. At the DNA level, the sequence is TGCGCCAGCAGCCAAGGCATCGATCCCTTATATGGCTACACCTTC.